Listed below are T cell receptor beta chains from one sample, sequenced in a study of human T cells and chemical hapten exposure. MiXCR, run by TCRdb on the RACE reads, gives a single entry per CDR3 protein. The sample includes about 120,000 distinct CDR3 sequences, around 11% of them seen just once. Sequences were derived from whole blood, sampled in connection with sensitization to the hapten diphenylcyclopropenone (DPC). Receptors were obtained from a woman aged 45-65 years with alopecia areata. Some clones in this sample may be carry-over from other donors' samples. Both conserved end residues are part of each CDR3. The D gene is left open where the match is weak. For some rows the clone size is stated as once, few or many, or as a class when expanded; others skip it.

j_gene: TRBJ2-3; v_gene: TRBV12-3/TRBV12-4; d_gene: .; abundance: few; CDR3aa: CASLGGSGTDTQYF; CDR3nt: TGTGCCAGCCTGGGGGGTAGCGGCACAGATACGCAGTATTTT
j_gene: TRBJ1-2; v_gene: TRBV6-6; d_gene: .; abundance: few; CDR3aa: CASSYRANYGYTF; CDR3nt: TGTGCCAGCAGTTACAGGGCAAACTATGGCTACACCTTC
j_gene: TRBJ2-2; v_gene: TRBV3-1; d_gene: TRBD2; abundance: many; CDR3aa: CASSQVAGRTGELFF; CDR3nt: TGTGCCAGCAGCCAAGTAGCGGGACGTACCGGGGAGCTGTTTTTT
j_gene: TRBJ2-3; v_gene: TRBV7-6; d_gene: TRBD2; abundance: few; CDR3aa: CASSFDGSGRRDTQYF; CDR3nt: TGTGCCAGCAGCTTCGACGGTAGCGGGAGACGGGATACGCAGTATTTT
j_gene: TRBJ1-2; v_gene: TRBV6-5; d_gene: .; abundance: .; CDR3aa: CASSYLYGYTF; CDR3nt: TGTGCCAGCAGTTACCTATATGGCTACACCTTC
j_gene: TRBJ1-5; v_gene: TRBV28; d_gene: TRBD1; abundance: .; CDR3aa: CASSLNRGSYQPQHF; CDR3nt: TGTGCCAGCAGTTTAAACAGGGGGTCGTACCAGCCCCAGCATTTT
j_gene: TRBJ1-1; v_gene: TRBV18; d_gene: .; abundance: many; CDR3aa: CASSPQVIKTFEAFF; CDR3nt: TGTGCCAGCTCACCACAGGTGATAAAGACCTTCGAAGCTTTCTTT
j_gene: TRBJ2-5; v_gene: TRBV29-1; d_gene: .; abundance: .; CDR3aa: CSAGSGGGQETQYF; CDR3nt: TGCAGCGCCGGGAGCGGAGGGGGCCAAGAGACCCAGTACTTC
j_gene: TRBJ1-1; v_gene: TRBV14; d_gene: .; abundance: .; CDR3aa: CASSQDLVEAFF; CDR3nt: TGTGCCAGCAGCCAAGATCTTGTTGAAGCTTTCTTT
j_gene: TRBJ2-5; v_gene: TRBV20-1; d_gene: TRBD2; abundance: few; CDR3aa: CSAQRRGLGETQYF; CDR3nt: TGCAGTGCTCAGCGGCGGGGGTTAGGGGAGACCCAGTACTTC
j_gene: TRBJ1-5; v_gene: TRBV6-2/TRBV6-3; d_gene: .; abundance: .; CDR3aa: CASSYRGFNQPQHF; CDR3nt: TGTGCCAGCAGTTACAGAGGATTTAATCAGCCCCAGCATTTT
j_gene: TRBJ2-7; v_gene: TRBV9; d_gene: .; abundance: few; CDR3aa: CASSPGSPYEQYF; CDR3nt: TGTGCCAGCAGCCCCGGGTCCCCCTACGAGCAGTACTTC